Below are 26 T cell receptor beta chains sequenced from a single sample in a study of vaccination and CD4 T cells after COVID-19. Cultured CD4+ T-cell DNA underwent Oncomine TCR Beta short-read sequencing. TCRdb re-called the PCR reads through MiXCR, storing one row per CDR3 protein. The sample lists more than 20,000 distinct CDR3 sequences; approximately 40% were seen once. No antigens are known for them. As for treatment: approximately 10-day PBMC culture with coronavirus spike peptide pools or control peptides (ViraFEST assay). The sample taken for sequencing was CD4+ T cells from blood, cultured in vitro. The receptors were gathered from a human donor who had recovered from COVID-19.

This clonotype showed up just a few times. The chain couples TRBV24-1 to TRBJ2-7; 10 bases fit TRBD1. The V segment lost 8 bases and the J segment 4 bases; nucleotides outside the gene matches: 10. Per germline, CDR1 KGHDR and CDR2 SFDVKD. The CDR3 extends over 15 amino acids. The chain's CDR3 is CATTTWGTGDYEQYF. The CDR3 nucleotides read TGTGCCACCACTACTTGGGGGACAGGGGATTACGAGCAGTACTTC.

The chain joins TRBV5-6 to TRBJ1-2, with a possible D match to TRBD1 (6 bases). The CDR3 is 14 amino acids. Germline CDR1 and CDR2: SGHDT and YYEEEE. Trimming stripped 4 bases from V and 2 bases from J, with 12 bases between. The CDR3 DNA reads TGTGCCAGCAGCATCCTGGACAGAAACTATGGCTACACCTTC. It translates to CASSILDRNYGYTF.

V is TRBV20-1 and J is TRBJ1-1; 7 bases map to TRBD1. Germline V gene lookup returns CDR1 DFQATT and CDR2 SNEGSKA (reference sequence). This CDR3 region has 13 residues. J gave up 0 bases and V 6 bases, and 4 bases lay outside the gene matches. The chain's CDR3 is CSAWTGMNTEAFF. In DNA form, the CDR3 reads TGCAGTGCCTGGACAGGCATGAACACTGAAGCTTTCTTT.

The chain carries TRBV5-4 and TRBJ2-2, with 10 bases matching TRBD2. Looked up from germline, CDR1 is SGHNT and CDR2 is YYREEE (reference sequence). The CDR3 extends over 16 amino acids. Trimming cost V 3 bases and J 6 bases; bases outside gene matches: 8. CDR3 bases: TGTGCCAGCAGCTCCGTAGCGGGGGGAGCTCCCGGGGAGCTGTTTTTT. It yields the protein CASSSVAGGAPGELFF.

The sample holds a few counts of this clonotype. The V call is TRBV11-3, the J call TRBJ1-1; 8 bases are a match to TRBD1. V was pared by 5 bases and J by 0 bases, with 5 bases of the junction left unmatched. The CDR3 spans 15 residues. Germline V gene lookup returns CDR1 SGHNT and CDR2 YENEEA. The DNA of the CDR3 is TGTGCCAGCAGCCGGGACAGGATCATGAACACTGAAGCTTTCTTT. As protein: CASSRDRIMNTEAFF.

Worth noting for this clonotype: Germline and junction disagree at one end, which may indicate a read error. The J gene is TRBJ2-3, the V gene TRBV6-1; D is uncertain. The germline V gene encodes CDR1 MNHNS and CDR2 SASEGT. The CDR3 runs to 14 residues. CDR3 in amino acids: CASREAGFTDTQYF. The CDR3 coding sequence is TGTGCCAGCCGTGAAGCCGGGTTTACAGATACGCAGTATTTT.

The chain employs TRBV28 and TRBJ1-5; D call uncertain. V lost 4 bases to trimming and J lost 3 bases, with 10 bases between them. The CDR3 consists of 14 residues. The germline gives CDR1 MDHEN, CDR2 SYDVKM. The CDR3 sequence: CASSYTYPNQPQHF. Written as DNA, the CDR3 is TGTGCCAGCAGTTATACCTACCCCAATCAGCCCCAGCATTTT.

This clonotype has a handful of counts. The chain couples TRBV20-1 to TRBJ2-2, with a possible D match to TRBD2 (6 bases). The V end was cut by 2 bases, the J end by 8 bases, with 12 bases between. CDR3 length: 13 amino acids. Per the germline V gene, CDR1 is DFQATT and CDR2 is SNEGSKA (reference sequence). Written as DNA, the CDR3 is TGCAGTGCTAGACAGGGACTCGTAGGGGAGCTGTTTTTT. Encoded protein: CSARQGLVGELFF.

This clonotype appeared a few times. The chain couples TRBV6-1 to TRBJ2-3; 8 bases fit TRBD1. The V segment lost 6 bases and the J segment 3 bases; nucleotides outside the gene matches: 8. Per the germline V gene, CDR1 is MNHNS and CDR2 is SASEGT. The CDR3 is 15 residues long. The DNA for the CDR3 is TGTGCCAGCAGCCACAGGGGGATAGTTACAGATACGCAGTATTTT. Its translation: CASSHRGIVTDTQYF.

The chain links TRBV28 to TRBJ1-6, with TRBD1 identical over 9 bases. V was pared by 1 base and J by 7 bases, with 8 bases of the junction left unmatched. Germline CDR1 is MDHEN and CDR2 is SYDVKM. This CDR3 comprises 17 residues. CDR3 amino acids: CASSLSGQGWGNSPLHF. In DNA, the CDR3 is TGTGCCAGCAGTTTATCGGGACAGGGTTGGGGGAATTCACCCCTCCACTTT. The variable domain in full, with the rest retrieved from reference TRBV28 and TRBJ1-6, is DVKVTQSSRYLVKRTGEKVFLECVQDMDHENMFWYRQDPGLGLRLIYFSYDVKMKEKGDIPEGYSVSREKKERFSLILESASTNQTSMYLCASSLSGQGWGNSPLHFGNGTRLTVT.

This clonotype was seen a few times. CDR3 amino acids: CASSLTGPSGGSTDTQYF. CDR3 DNA sequence: TGTGCCAGCAGCTTAACAGGCCCTAGCGGGGGGAGCACAGATACGCAGTATTTT. J is TRBJ2-3 and V is TRBV7-3; 11 nucleotides align to TRBD2. Germline CDR1 reads SGHTA; CDR2 reads FQGTGA. Trimming took 0 bases from V and 0 from J; bases not matched to a gene: 5. The CDR3 is 18 residues long.

The chain has TRBV5-1 and TRBJ2-5; TRBD2 is a possible D gene (5 bases). The CDR3 runs to 15 residues. V shed 2 bases and J shed 4 bases, with 15 bases lying between them. The germline V gene has CDR1 SGHRS and CDR2 YFSETQ. DNA for the CDR3: TGCGCCAGCAGCTTTGGAGACCCCGGAGGAGAGACCCAGTACTTC. Amino acid sequence: CASSFGDPGGETQYF.

This chain uses TRBV19 with TRBJ1-2; 11 bases are shared with TRBD1. CDR3 length: 15 residues. Unmatched junction bases numbered 8, after V lost 3 bases and J lost 8 bases. Germline lookup yields CDR1 LNHDA and CDR2 SQIVND (reference sequence). CDR3 sequence: CASSMDRGLTEGYTF. In DNA, the CDR3 is TGTGCCAGTAGTATGGACAGGGGGCTAACGGAGGGCTACACCTTC.

This clonotype has more than one count but fewer than ten. The V call is TRBV10-2, the J call TRBJ1-1; 12 nucleotides align to TRBD1. CDR1 WSHSY and CDR2 SAAADI come from the germline V gene. CDR3 size: 18 residues. J gave up 5 bases and V 2 bases, and 12 bases lay outside the gene matches. For the CDR3, the DNA is TGCGCCAGCAGTGAGAGATCCGGGACAGGGGGCTATTGGACTGAAGCTTTCTTT. This gives the protein CASSERSGTGGYWTEAFF.

The chain joins TRBV9 to TRBJ1-2; D remains ambiguous. The CDR3 has 14 amino acids. Germline values: CDR1 SGDLS, CDR2 YYNGEE. The V end lost 0 bases, the J end lost 5 bases, and 11 bases lay between the germline ends. The CDR3 DNA sequence: TGTGCCAGCAGCGTAGGAGGAGATAAGTATGGCTACACCTTC. Translating gives CASSVGGDKYGYTF.

CDR3 in amino acids: CSARVDRTYPYNEQFF. CDR3 bases: TGCAGTGCTAGGGTCGACAGGACCTACCCCTACAATGAGCAGTTCTTC. The genes are TRBV20-1 and TRBJ2-1; the D gene is possibly TRBD1 (6 bases). Germline V gene sequence: CDR1 DFQATT, CDR2 SNEGSKA (reference sequence). The CDR3 is 16 residues long. V gave up 3 bases and J gave up 2 bases, with 17 bases separating them.

The genes are TRBV19 and TRBJ2-1; 11 bases map to TRBD2. Trimming at V came to 3 bases and at J to 5 bases, leaving 12 bases not matched to a gene. The CDR3 covers 18 residues. From germline, CDR1 is LNHDA and CDR2 SQIVND (reference sequence). The DNA of the CDR3 is TGTGCCAGTAGTATTTCTATAGGGCTAGCGGGGGGTAACAATGAGCAGTTCTTC. Translated, it gives CASSISIGLAGGNNEQFF.

This clonotype turned up a few times. This sequence joins TRBV27 and TRBJ2-3; 8 bases fit TRBD2. Unmatched junction bases numbered 6, after V lost 2 bases and J lost 2 bases. The CDR3 has 16 residues. Germline V gene lookup returns CDR1 MNHEY and CDR2 SMNVEV (reference sequence). The CDR3 sequence is CASSLSGGGYTDTQYF. The CDR3 region has the DNA TGTGCCAGCAGTTTAAGTGGCGGGGGGTACACAGATACGCAGTATTTT.

The V and J genes are TRBV2 and TRBJ2-1; the match to TRBD2 covers 7 bases. The V gene's germline CDR1 is SNHLY and CDR2 FYNNEI. The CDR3 contains 15 residues. The V and J ends lost 9 bases and 0 bases, in that order; junction bases with no gene match: 8. The CDR3, as DNA: TGTGCCAGTTGGCGGGAGTTGAGCTCCTACAATGAGCAGTTCTTC. It translates to CASWRELSSYNEQFF.

This clonotype ranks as medium-sized. The chain couples TRBV15 to TRBJ1-5; D not resolved. The CDR3 is 18 amino acids. The V end was cut by 0 bases, the J end by 7 bases, with 22 bases between. The germline gives CDR1 LNHNV, CDR2 YYDKDF (reference sequence). CDR3 bases: TGTGCCACCAGCAGAGATCACGGGAGAGGCATCCTAGGGCAGCCCCAGCATTTT. Translated: CATSRDHGRGILGQPQHF.

This clonotype has a handful of counts. The chain uses TRBV2 and TRBJ1-1; D not resolved. The CDR3 extends over 15 amino acids. The V and J ends lost 2 bases and 3 bases respectively, with 13 bases between them. Germline CDR1 SNHLY, CDR2 FYNNEI. The chain's CDR3 is CASSEYSPRDTEAFF. CDR3 bases: TGTGCCAGCAGTGAATACAGCCCAAGAGACACTGAAGCTTTCTTT.

This clonotype has only a few counts. This sequence joins TRBV7-2 and TRBJ2-3; D call uncertain. Trimming cost V 4 bases and J 2 bases, with 19 bases left between them. The CDR3 is made up of 17 amino acids. Germline CDR1 SGHTA, CDR2 FQGNSA. The CDR3 coding sequence is TGTGCCAGCAGCTCACGCCCCCACCTCACCCTCACAGATACGCAGTATTTT. Its translation: CASSSRPHLTLTDTQYF.

This clonotype was detected a few times. V gene TRBV24-1 combines with J gene TRBJ2-5; D assignment may be TRBD1 or TRBD2 (5 bases each). The ends were cut back, 3 bases at V and 3 bases at J, with 16 bases in the middle. Germline V gene data show CDR1 as KGHDR and CDR2 as SFDVKD. This CDR3 contains 16 residues. CDR3 amino acids: CATSDMRDEYKETQYF. The CDR3 region has the DNA TGTGCCACCAGTGATATGAGGGACGAATACAAAGAGACCCAGTACTTC.

V and J are TRBV28 and TRBJ2-5; D is perhaps TRBD1 (7 bases). CDR1 MDHEN and CDR2 SYDVKM come from the germline V gene. The CDR3 contains 16 residues. V gave up 6 bases and J gave up 5 bases, with 22 bases separating them. This CDR3 is CASRSARTGGRETQYF. DNA for the CDR3: TGTGCCAGCAGATCGGCTCGGACAGGAGGGCGGGAGACCCAGTACTTC.

This clonotype was seen only a few times. V usage is TRBV15 and J usage is TRBJ1-3; D gene ambiguous. The germline V gene has CDR1 LNHNV and CDR2 YYDKDF (reference sequence). The V end was cut by 1 base, the J end by 9 bases, with 16 bases between. This CDR3 is built from 15 residues. The CDR3 DNA follows: TGTGCCACCAGCAGAGCCCCCGGGAATGGGCCCACCATATATTTT. Translated: CATSRAPGNGPTIYF. Full variable domain (outside the CDR3, taken from reference TRBV15 and TRBJ1-3): DAMVIQNPRYQVTQFGKPVTLSCSQTLNHNVMYWYQQKSSQAPKLLFHYYDKDFNNEADTPDNFQSRRPNTSFCFLDIRSPGLGDTAMYLCATSRAPGNGPTIYFGEGSWLTVV.

The chain is built from TRBV6-5 and TRBJ2-7; 10 positions agree with TRBD2. This CDR3 comprises 17 residues. Per germline, CDR1 MNHEY and CDR2 SVGAGI. J was trimmed by 5 bases and V by 4 bases; bases with no gene match: 14. As DNA, the CDR3 is TGTGCCAGCAGTTCGATGTTAGCGGGAGGTCGGTTCCACGAGCAGTACTTC. Translation gives CASSSMLAGGRFHEQYF.